This record concerns one TCR beta chain sequence. This sample stems from a study of blood T cell repertoires in COVID-19. Study at large: Specimens from acute and convalescent COVID-19 originated in the United States, Italy and Spain. Sample material is recorded as cDNA or gDNA derived from T cells, B-cell-depleted T cells, or PBMCs.

This CDR3 contains 15 residues. With 5 bases removed from V and 2 bases from J, the gap between germline ends came to 13 bases. Germline V CDR1 and CDR2: SGHTA, FQGTGA. Original handling: From reference gene primer amplification, estimates of nucleated cell counts were derived. Only in-frame clones appear in the TCRdb table, and some are missing; sequencing was by immunoSEQ multiplex PCR. That table furnishes V, J and clone size, whereas the DNA furnished D and trimming. The table shows 150,000 to 200,000 clones, with around 90% occurring only once. The receptor was isolated from a man aged 45-65 years with acute or convalescent COVID-19. What was sequenced was peripheral blood. This chain uses TRBV7-3 with TRBJ1-3; weak D call: TRBD1 (5 bases). CDR3 DNA sequence: TGTGCCAGCAGCCCGAACAGGCCTCCTGGAAACACCATATATTTT. Residues: CASSPNRPPGNTIYF.